This passage covers 10 T cell receptor beta chains from one sample sequenced in a study of regulatory T cells in long-lasting Graves disease. Time point described: newly diagnosed GD, antithyroid drugs for less than 3 months. RNA from PBMCs was the source of the TCR library. HTBI primers from iRepertoire and Arm-PCR of CDR3 regions yielded the TCR beta libraries. Each CDR3 protein gets one entry after TCRdb re-called the multiplex PCR reads with MiXCR. Found here are more than 350,000 distinct CDR3 sequences, about 16% of them singletons; the top ten hold roughly 17%. These data were likewise used in another study, on T cells in Graves' hyperthyroidism and ophthalmopathy.

Sample: peripheral blood mononuclear cells (PBMCs), taken at new diagnosis, from a patient treated with antithyroid drugs. Every receptor here comes from a woman aged 25 to 39 with Graves disease.

This clonotype was seen many times. This chain joins TRBV24-1 and TRBJ1-4, with D possibly TRBD1 on 6 matching bases. The germline V and J ends were trimmed by 4 bases and 7 bases, with 12 bases remaining between them. The CDR3 loop spans 14 amino acids. Germline CDR1 is KGHDR and CDR2 is SFDVKD. The CDR3 reads CATSDPGDTEKLFF. DNA for the CDR3: TGTGCCACCAGTGACCCAGGGGATACTGAAAAACTGTTTTTT.

This clonotype came up many times. The chain uses TRBV7-3 and TRBJ2-3, with D possibly being TRBD2 (5 bases). The CDR3 extends over 15 amino acids. Germline CDR1 is SGHTA and CDR2 is FQGTGA. V was clipped by 6 bases and J by 0 bases, with 13 bases between them. CDR3 sequence reads: CASSRGDTSTDTQYF. For the CDR3, the DNA is TGTGCCAGCAGTCGGGGAGATACTAGCACAGATACGCAGTATTTT. Supplemented by reference TRBV7-3 and TRBJ2-3, the full variable domain reads GAGVSQTPSNKVTEKGKYVELRCDPISGHTALYWYRQSLGQGPEFLIYFQGTGAADDSGLPNDRFFAVRPEGSVSTLKIQRTERGDSAVYLCASSRGDTSTDTQYFGPGTRLTVL.

Many counts were recorded for this clonotype. V and J are TRBV7-2 and TRBJ2-7; unclear D gene. The length of the CDR3 is 14 residues. With 6 bases removed from V and 3 bases from J, the gap between germline ends came to 15 bases. Germline-derived CDR1 and CDR2 are SGHTA and FQGNSA. The CDR3 here is CASSQGNRHYEQYF. In DNA, the CDR3 is TGTGCCAGCAGTCAAGGGAACAGACACTACGAGCAGTACTTC.

The J gene is TRBJ1-2, the V gene TRBV29-1, with 7 bases that match TRBD1. From germline, CDR1 is SQVTM and CDR2 ANQGSEA. The J segment lost 7 bases and the V segment lost 6 bases, leaving 8 bases of the junction unmatched. The CDR3 is made up of 12 amino acids. CDR3 residues: CSVQQGKGGYTF. The CDR3 nucleotides are TGCAGCGTACAACAGGGGAAGGGTGGCTACACCTTC.

This clonotype occurred many times. This chain links TRBV6-5 with TRBJ2-7; TRBD2 matches at 10 bases. The CDR3 totals 16 residues. Looked up from germline, CDR1 is MNHEY and CDR2 is SVGAGI. The V and J ends lost 0 bases and 5 bases, in that order; junction bases with no gene match: 7. The CDR3 coding sequence is TGTGCCAGCAGTTACTCTGTCCTAGCGGGAGTGAACGAGCAGTACTTC. Translation: CASSYSVLAGVNEQYF.

This clonotype has a count of ten or more. V and J are TRBV2 and TRBJ1-2; 8 bases map to TRBD1. This CDR3 is 14 amino acids long. The J segment lost 3 bases and the V segment lost 7 bases, leaving 7 bases of the junction unmatched. The germline V gene has CDR1 SNHLY and CDR2 FYNNEI. CDR3: CASIGQGAYYGYTF. CDR3 sequence (DNA): TGTGCCAGCATCGGACAGGGAGCTTACTATGGCTACACCTTC.

The V and J genes are TRBV9 and TRBJ1-3; TRBD1 agrees at 7 bases. CDR3 size: 15 residues. The V and J ends lost 4 bases and 2 bases, in that order; junction bases with no gene match: 6. Looked up from germline, CDR1 is SGDLS and CDR2 is YYNGEE. This chain's CDR3 is CASSNAGGTGNTIYF. Written as DNA, the CDR3 is TGTGCCAGCAGCAACGCAGGGGGAACTGGAAACACCATATATTTT.

The sample holds many counts of this clonotype. V gene TRBV6-2 or TRBV6-3 combines with J gene TRBJ2-6; no clear D gene. Germline V lookup: CDR1 MNHEY, CDR2 SVGEGT. The CDR3 runs to 15 residues. Trimming took 5 bases from V and 4 from J, leaving 12 bases between them. CDR3 protein: CASSARMAGANVLTF. The CDR3 nucleotides read TGTGCCAGCAGTGCCCGGATGGCAGGGGCCAACGTCCTGACTTTC.

This clonotype occurred many times. This chain uses TRBV10-3 with TRBJ2-1; 8 nucleotides align to TRBD2. J lost 8 bases, V lost 3 bases, and 12 bases had no gene match. The germline V gene has CDR1 ENHRY and CDR2 SYGVKD. The CDR3 spans 16 residues. CDR3 sequence (DNA): TGTGCCATCAGTGATCTCTACGGGAGGGCCAGAGATGAGCAGTTCTTC. It translates to CAISDLYGRARDEQFF.

This clonotype has a count of ten or more. The chain is built from TRBV10-3 and TRBJ2-7; TRBD2 matches 14 bases. This CDR3 spans 18 amino acids. Germline-derived CDR1 and CDR2 are ENHRY and SYGVKD. Trimming took 4 bases from V and 2 from J; bases not matched to a gene: 10. The CDR3 loop reads CAISVAGTSGSTPYEQYF. CDR3 bases: TGTGCCATCAGTGTAGCCGGGACTAGCGGGAGCACGCCCTACGAGCAGTACTTC.